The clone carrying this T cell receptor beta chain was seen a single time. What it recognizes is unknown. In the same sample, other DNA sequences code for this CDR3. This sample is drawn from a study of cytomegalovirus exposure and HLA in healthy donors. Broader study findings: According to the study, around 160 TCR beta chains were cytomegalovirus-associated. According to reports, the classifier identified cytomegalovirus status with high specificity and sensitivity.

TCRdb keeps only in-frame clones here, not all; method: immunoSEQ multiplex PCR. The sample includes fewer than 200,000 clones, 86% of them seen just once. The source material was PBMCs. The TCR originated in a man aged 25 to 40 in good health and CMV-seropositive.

The CDR3, as DNA: TGTGCCAGCAGCCTCGGACTAGCGGGAGCTGAGACCCAGTACTTC. Translation gives CASSLGLAGAETQYF. The rearrangement joins TRBV5-4 to TRBJ2-5; 13 bases align to TRBD2. The junction had 5 bases not matched to a gene; V was cut back by 4 bases and J by 5 bases. This CDR3 is built from 15 residues. Germline V gene lookup returns CDR1 SGHNT and CDR2 YYREEE (reference sequence). Using reference TRBV5-4 and TRBJ2-5 for the parts outside the CDR3, the full variable domain is ETGVTQSPTHLIKTRGQQVTLRCSSQSGHNTVSWYQQALGQGPQFIFQYYREEENGRGNFPPRFSGLQFPNYSSELNVNALELDDSALYLCASSLGLAGAETQYFGPGTRLLVL.